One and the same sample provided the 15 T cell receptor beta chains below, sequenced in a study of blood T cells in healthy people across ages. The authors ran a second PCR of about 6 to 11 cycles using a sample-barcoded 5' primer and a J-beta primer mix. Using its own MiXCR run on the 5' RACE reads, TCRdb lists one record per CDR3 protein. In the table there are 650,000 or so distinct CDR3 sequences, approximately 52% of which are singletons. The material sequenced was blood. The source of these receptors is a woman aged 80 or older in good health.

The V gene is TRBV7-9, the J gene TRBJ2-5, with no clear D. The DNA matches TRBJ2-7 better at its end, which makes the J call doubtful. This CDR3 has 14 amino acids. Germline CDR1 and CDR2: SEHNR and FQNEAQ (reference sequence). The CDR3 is CASSSKNINYEQYF. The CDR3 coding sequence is TGTGCCAGCAGCTCGAAGAACATCAACTACGAGCAGTACTTC.

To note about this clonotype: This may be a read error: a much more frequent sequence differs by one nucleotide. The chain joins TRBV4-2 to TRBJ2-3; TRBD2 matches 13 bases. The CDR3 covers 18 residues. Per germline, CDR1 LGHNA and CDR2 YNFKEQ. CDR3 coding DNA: TGTGTCAGCAGCCAAGATTCGACTAGCGGGAGGATGTTGAATACGCAGTATTTT. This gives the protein CVSSQDSTSGRMLNTQYF.

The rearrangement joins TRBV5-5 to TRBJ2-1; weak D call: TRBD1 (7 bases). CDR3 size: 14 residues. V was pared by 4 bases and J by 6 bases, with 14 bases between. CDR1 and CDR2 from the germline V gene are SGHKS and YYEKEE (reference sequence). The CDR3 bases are TGTGCCAGCAGCCGGTATCAGGGGGGCAATGAGCAGTTCTTC. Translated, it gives CASSRYQGGNEQFF. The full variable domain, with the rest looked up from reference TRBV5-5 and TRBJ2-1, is DAGVTQSPTHLIKTRGQQVTLRCSPISGHKSVSWYQQVLGQGPQFIFQYYEKEERGRGNFPDRFSARQFPNYSSELNVNALLLGDSALYLCASSRYQGGNEQFFGPGTRLTVL.

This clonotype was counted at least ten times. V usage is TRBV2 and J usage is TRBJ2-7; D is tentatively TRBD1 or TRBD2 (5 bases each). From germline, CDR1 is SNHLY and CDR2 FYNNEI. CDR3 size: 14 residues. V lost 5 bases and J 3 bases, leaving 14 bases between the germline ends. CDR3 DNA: TGTGCCAGCAGTTTGGCAGGGACGGGCTACGAGCAGTACTTC. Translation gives CASSLAGTGYEQYF.

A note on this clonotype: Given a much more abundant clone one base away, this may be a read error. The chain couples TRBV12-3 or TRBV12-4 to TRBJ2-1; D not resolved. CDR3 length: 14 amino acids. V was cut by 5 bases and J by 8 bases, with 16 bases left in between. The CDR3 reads CASSVGPSLDEQFF. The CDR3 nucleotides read TGTGCCAGCAGTGTTGGGCCATCATTGGATGAGCAGTTCTTC.

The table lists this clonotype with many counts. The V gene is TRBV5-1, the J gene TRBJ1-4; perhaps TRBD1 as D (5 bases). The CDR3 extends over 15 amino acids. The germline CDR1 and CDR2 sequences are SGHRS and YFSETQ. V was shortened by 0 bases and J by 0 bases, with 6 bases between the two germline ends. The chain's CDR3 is CASSLGTSTNEKLFF. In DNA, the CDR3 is TGCGCCAGCAGCTTGGGGACATCAACTAATGAAAAACTGTTTTTT.

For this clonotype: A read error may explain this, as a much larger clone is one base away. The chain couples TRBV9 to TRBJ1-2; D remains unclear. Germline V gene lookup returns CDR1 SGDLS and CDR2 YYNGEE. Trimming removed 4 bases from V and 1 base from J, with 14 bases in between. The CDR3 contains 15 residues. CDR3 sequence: CASSIEGSRNYGYTF. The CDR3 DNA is TGTGCCAGCAGCATAGAGGGCAGCCGTAACTATGGCTACACCTTC.

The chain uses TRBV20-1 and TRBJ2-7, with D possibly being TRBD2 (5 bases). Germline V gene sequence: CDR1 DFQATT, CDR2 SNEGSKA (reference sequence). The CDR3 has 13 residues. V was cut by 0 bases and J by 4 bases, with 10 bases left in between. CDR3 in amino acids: CSARDEGKYEQYF. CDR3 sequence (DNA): TGCAGTGCTAGAGATGAGGGCAAGTACGAGCAGTACTTC.

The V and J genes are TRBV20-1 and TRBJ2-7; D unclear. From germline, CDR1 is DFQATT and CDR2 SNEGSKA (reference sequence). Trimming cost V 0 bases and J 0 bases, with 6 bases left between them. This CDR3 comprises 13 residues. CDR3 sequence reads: CSARDGNSYEQYF. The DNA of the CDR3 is TGCAGTGCTAGAGATGGGAACTCCTACGAGCAGTACTTC.

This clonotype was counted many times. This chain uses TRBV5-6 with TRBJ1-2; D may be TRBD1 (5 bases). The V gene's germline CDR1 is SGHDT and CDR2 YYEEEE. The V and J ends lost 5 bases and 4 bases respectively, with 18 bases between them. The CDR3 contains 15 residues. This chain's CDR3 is CASRPEAGTSYGYTF. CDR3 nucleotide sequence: TGTGCCAGCAGACCAGAGGCGGGGACGTCCTATGGCTACACCTTC.

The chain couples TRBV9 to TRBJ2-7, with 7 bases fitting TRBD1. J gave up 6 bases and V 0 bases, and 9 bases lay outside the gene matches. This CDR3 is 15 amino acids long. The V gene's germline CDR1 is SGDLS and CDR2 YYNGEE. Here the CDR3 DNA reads TGTGCCAGCAGCGTAGGGGCCGACAGGGTGAGCGAGCAGTACTTC. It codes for CASSVGADRVSEQYF.

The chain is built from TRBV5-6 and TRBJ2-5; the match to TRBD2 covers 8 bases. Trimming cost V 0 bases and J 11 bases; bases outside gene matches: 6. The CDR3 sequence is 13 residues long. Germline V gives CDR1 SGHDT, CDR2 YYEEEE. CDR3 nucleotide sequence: TGTGCCAGCAGCTTGGTAGCGGGGACTGAGCAGTACTTC. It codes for CASSLVAGTEQYF. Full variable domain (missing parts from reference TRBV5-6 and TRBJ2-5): DAGVTQSPTHLIKTRGQQVTLRCSPKSGHDTVSWYQQALGQGPQFIFQYYEEEERQRGNFPDRFSGHQFPNYSSELNVNALLLGDSALYLCASSLVAGTEQYFGPGTRLLVL.

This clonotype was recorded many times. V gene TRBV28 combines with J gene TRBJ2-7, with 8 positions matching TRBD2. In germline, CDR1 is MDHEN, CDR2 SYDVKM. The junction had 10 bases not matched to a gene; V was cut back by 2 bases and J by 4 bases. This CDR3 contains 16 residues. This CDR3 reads CASSLTTSGRRYEQYF. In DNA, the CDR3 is TGTGCCAGCAGTTTAACTACTAGCGGTAGAAGGTACGAGCAGTACTTC.

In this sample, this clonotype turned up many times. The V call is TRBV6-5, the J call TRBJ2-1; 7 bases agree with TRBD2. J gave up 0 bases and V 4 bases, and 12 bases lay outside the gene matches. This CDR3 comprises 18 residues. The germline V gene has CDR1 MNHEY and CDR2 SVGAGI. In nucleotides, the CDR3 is TGTGCCAGCAGTTTCTGGGCGGGAGCTATTGGCTCCTACAATGAGCAGTTCTTC. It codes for CASSFWAGAIGSYNEQFF.

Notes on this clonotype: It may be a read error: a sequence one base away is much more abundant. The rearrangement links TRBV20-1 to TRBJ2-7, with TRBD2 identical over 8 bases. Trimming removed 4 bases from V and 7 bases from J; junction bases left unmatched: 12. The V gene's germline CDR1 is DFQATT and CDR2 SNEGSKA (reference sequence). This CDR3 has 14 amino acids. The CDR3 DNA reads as TGCAGTGCTACCAGCGGGAGAGGGTACAATGAGCAGTACTTC. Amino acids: CSATSGRGYNEQYF.